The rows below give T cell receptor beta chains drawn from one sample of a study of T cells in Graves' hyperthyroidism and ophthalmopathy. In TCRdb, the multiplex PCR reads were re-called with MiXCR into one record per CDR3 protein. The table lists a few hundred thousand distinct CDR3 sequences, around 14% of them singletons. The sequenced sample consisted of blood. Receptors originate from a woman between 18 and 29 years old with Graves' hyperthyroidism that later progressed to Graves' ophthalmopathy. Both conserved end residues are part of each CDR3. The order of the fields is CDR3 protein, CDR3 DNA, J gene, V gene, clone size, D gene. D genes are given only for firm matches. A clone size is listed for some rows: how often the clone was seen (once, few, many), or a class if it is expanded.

CASRWVRTETQYF TGTGCCAGCAGGTGGGTCAGGACTGAGACCCAGTACTTC TRBJ2-5 TRBV28 many -
CASSFRRKDSPLHF TGTGCCAGCAGTTTCCGACGGAAGGATTCACCCCTCCACTTT TRBJ1-6 TRBV12-3/TRBV12-4 few -
CASSYSVDTGELFF TGTGCCAGCAGTTACTCGGTAGATACCGGGGAGCTGTTTTTT TRBJ2-2 TRBV6-2/TRBV6-3 few -
CASSVGGQAQETQYF TGTGCCAGCAGCGTAGGGGGACAGGCTCAAGAGACCCAGTACTTC TRBJ2-5 TRBV9 many TRBD1
CASSAGQGATEQYF TGTGCCAGCAGCGCGGGACAGGGGGCGACGGAGCAGTACTTC TRBJ2-7 TRBV5-4 few TRBD1
CASSDAGWEGAGTQYF TGTGCCAGCAGTGACGCCGGGTGGGAGGGGGCTGGTACGCAGTATTTT TRBJ2-3 TRBV25-1 - -
CSAREVTSPYEQYF TGCAGTGCTAGGGAAGTGACCAGCCCCTACGAGCAGTACTTC TRBJ2-7 TRBV20-1 many -
CASSVGGRAGNNEQFF TGTGCCAGCAGCGTAGGCGGGAGGGCCGGAAACAATGAGCAGTTCTTC TRBJ2-1 TRBV9 - TRBD2
CAWSWRRGGYGYTF TGTGCCTGGAGTTGGCGCCGGGGCGGCTATGGCTACACCTTC TRBJ1-2 TRBV30 many -
CASSTEDSPRVSYEQYF TGTGCCAGCAGTACTGAAGACAGCCCGCGCGTCTCCTACGAGCAGTACTTC TRBJ2-7 TRBV28 - -
CASSSTRYSQPQHF TGTGCCAGCAGCTCGACCAGGTATTCGCAGCCCCAGCATTTT TRBJ1-5 TRBV3-1 many -
CASSLEQDNEQLF TGTGCCAGCAGCTTAGAACAGGACAATGAGCAGCTCTTC TRBJ2-1 TRBV11-1 - -
CSARDGTRGYNEQFF TGCAGTGCTAGAGATGGGACTAGGGGGTACAATGAGCAGTTCTTC TRBJ2-1 TRBV20-1 many TRBD2
CASGLGQSTGELFF TGTGCTAGTGGTTTGGGACAGAGCACCGGGGAGCTGTTTTTT TRBJ2-2 TRBV12-5 - -
CASSLGGYGSPLHF TGCGCCAGCAGCTTGGGAGGGTACGGATCACCCCTCCACTTT TRBJ1-6 TRBV5-1 few -
CASSEVGLMNTEAFF TGTGCCAGCAGTGAAGTGGGTCTCATGAACACTGAAGCTTTCTTT TRBJ1-1 TRBV25-1 many -
CASIQSNEQFF TGTGCCAGTATCCAGAGCAATGAGCAGTTCTTC TRBJ2-1 TRBV19 few -
CASSLAFREVKETQYF TGTGCCAGCAGCTTAGCGTTCAGGGAGGTCAAAGAGACCCAGTACTTC TRBJ2-5 TRBV7-8 many -
CASSLAAEITDTQYF TGCGCCAGCAGCTTGGCGGCGGAAATCACAGATACGCAGTATTTT TRBJ2-3 TRBV5-1 many -
CASSLGTGIFYGYTF TGTGCCAGCAGCTTGGGGACAGGGATTTTTTATGGCTACACCTTC TRBJ1-2 TRBV5-6 few TRBD1
CSAPSSTQGTQYF TGCAGTGCTCCTTCCTCGACCCAGGGGACCCAGTACTTC TRBJ2-5 TRBV20-1 - -
CASSLDRHNVAGELFF TGTGCCAGCAGCTTAGATCGGCACAATGTAGCCGGGGAGCTGTTTTTT TRBJ2-2 TRBV7-9 many -
CAISGIDGRARETQYF TGTGCCATCAGTGGGATCGACGGAAGGGCCCGAGAGACCCAGTACTTC TRBJ2-5 TRBV10-3 many -
CASSYDRGGGYTF TGCGCCAGCAGCTATGACAGGGGAGGTGGCTACACCTTC TRBJ1-2 TRBV5-1 - TRBD1
CASSEARQGLDQPQHF TGTGCCAGCAGCGAAGCGAGACAGGGGCTGGATCAGCCCCAGCATTTT TRBJ1-5 TRBV2 - TRBD1
CAWSLGDGYTF TGTGCCTGGAGCCTTGGAGACGGCTACACCTTC TRBJ1-2 TRBV30 few -
CASSFSGGTGELFF TGTGCCAGTAGTTTCTCTGGAGGCACCGGGGAGCTGTTTTTT TRBJ2-2 TRBV19 few -
CASSLDRGPYGYTF TGTGCCAGCAGCTTGGACAGGGGGCCATATGGCTACACCTTC TRBJ1-2 TRBV5-8 - TRBD1
CASSPGTSGIYEQYF TGTGCCAGCAGTCCCGGGACTAGCGGGATTTACGAGCAGTACTTC TRBJ2-7 TRBV28 many TRBD2
CASTAAPEYNEQFF TGTGCCAGCACGGCCGCACCAGAGTACAATGAGCAGTTCTTC TRBJ2-1 TRBV5-6 many -
CASSLGGAIGSYEQYF TGCGCCAGCAGCTTAGGTGGGGCGATCGGCTCCTACGAGCAGTACTTC TRBJ2-7 TRBV5-1 - -
CASSLAGGAGQPQHF TGTGCCAGCAGCTTAGCGGGAGGGGCTGGTCAGCCCCAGCATTTT TRBJ1-5 TRBV7-9 - -
CASSESLAGPYEQYF TGTGCCAGCAGTGAGTCGCTAGCGGGACCCTACGAGCAGTACTTC TRBJ2-7 TRBV2 few TRBD2
CASSFGTGFTEAFF TGTGCCAGCAGTTTCGGGACAGGGTTCACTGAAGCTTTCTTT TRBJ1-1 TRBV27 few TRBD1
CASSPWVGGKSYEQYF TGTGCCAGCAGCCCTTGGGTTGGCGGGAAGTCCTACGAGCAGTACTTC TRBJ2-7 TRBV11-2 many -
CASSLGSSSTNEKLFF TGCGCCAGCAGCTTGGGGTCAAGTTCAACTAATGAAAAACTGTTTTTT TRBJ1-4 TRBV5-1 - -
CASSGQGANYNEQFF TGTGCCAGCAGCGGTCAGGGGGCGAACTACAATGAGCAGTTCTTC TRBJ2-1 TRBV9 - TRBD1
CASSLAIAELYEQYF TGCGCCAGCAGCTTGGCCATAGCGGAGCTCTACGAGCAGTACTTC TRBJ2-7 TRBV5-1 - -
CASSQEGFTGELFF TGCGCCAGCAGCCAAGAAGGATTCACCGGGGAGCTGTTTTTT TRBJ2-2 TRBV4-1 - -
CASSKNGLVGEQYF TGTGCCAGCAGTAAAAATGGACTAGTCGGCGAGCAGTACTTC TRBJ2-7 TRBV28 many TRBD2
CASGLVRGDRLTSNTEAFF TGTGCTAGTGGTTTGGTACGAGGGGACCGCTTAACCTCGAACACTGAAGCTTTCTTT TRBJ1-1 TRBV12-5 - -
CASSLNIRGANEKLFF TGTGCCAGCAGCCTAAACATCAGGGGGGCTAATGAAAAACTGTTTTTT TRBJ1-4 TRBV14 few TRBD1
CSAKGEGLSYNEQFF TGCAGTGCAAAAGGGGAAGGCCTCTCCTACAATGAGCAGTTCTTC TRBJ2-1 TRBV20-1 many -
CASSLERQGYEQYF TGCGCCAGCAGCTTGGAGAGGCAGGGGTACGAGCAGTACTTC TRBJ2-7 TRBV5-1 few -
CASSIPGQLNTEAFF TGTGCCAGCAGTATCCCGGGACAACTCAACACTGAAGCTTTCTTT TRBJ1-1 TRBV28 many -
CASTRERDTEAFF TGCGCCAGCACGAGGGAACGGGACACTGAAGCTTTCTTT TRBJ1-1 TRBV4-1 - -
CATLGGSGANVLTF TGTGCCACCCTAGGGGGGTCTGGGGCCAACGTCCTGACTTTC TRBJ2-6 TRBV19 few -
CASTALEHTEAFF TGTGCCAGCACGGCCCTAGAACACACTGAAGCTTTCTTT TRBJ1-1 TRBV12-3/TRBV12-4 many -